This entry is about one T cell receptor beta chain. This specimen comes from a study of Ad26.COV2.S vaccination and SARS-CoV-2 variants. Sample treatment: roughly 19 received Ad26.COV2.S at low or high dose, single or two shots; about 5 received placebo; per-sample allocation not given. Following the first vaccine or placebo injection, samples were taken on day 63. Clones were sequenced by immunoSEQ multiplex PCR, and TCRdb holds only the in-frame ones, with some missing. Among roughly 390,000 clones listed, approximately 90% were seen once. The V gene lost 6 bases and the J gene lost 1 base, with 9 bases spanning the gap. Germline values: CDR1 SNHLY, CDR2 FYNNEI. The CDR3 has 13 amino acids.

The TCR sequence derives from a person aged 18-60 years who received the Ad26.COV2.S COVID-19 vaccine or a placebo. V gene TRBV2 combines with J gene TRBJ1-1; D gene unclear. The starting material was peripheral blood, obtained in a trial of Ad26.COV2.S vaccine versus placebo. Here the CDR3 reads CASSAGGNTEAFF. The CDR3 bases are TGTGCCAGCAGCGCAGGAGGGAACACTGAAGCTTTCTTT.